Each of the 16 T cell receptor beta chains below was sequenced from the same sample in a study of blood T cell repertoires in COVID-19. The method was immunoSEQ multiplex PCR; TCRdb's version includes in-frame clones alone and lacks a portion of them. Of approximately 270,000 clones in the sample, roughly 85% are singletons; the top ten hold approximately 10%. The sequenced sample consisted of peripheral blood. All receptors derive from a woman in her 70s with acute or convalescent COVID-19.

This clone was found once. V usage is TRBV6-1 and J usage is TRBJ2-7; D may be TRBD1 (6 bases). V was trimmed by 0 bases and J by 0 bases, leaving 12 bases between them. Germline CDR1 and CDR2: MNHNS and SASEGT. The CDR3 is made up of 16 amino acids. CDR3 amino acids: CASSEAGQFGSYEQYF. As DNA, the CDR3 is TGTGCCAGCAGTGAAGCAGGACAGTTTGGCTCCTACGAGCAGTACTTC.

In regard to this clone: Other nucleotide sequences from this sample produce the same CDR3. The chain employs TRBV12-3 or TRBV12-4 and TRBJ2-2; D perhaps matches TRBD2 (5 bases). V gave up 3 bases and J gave up 4 bases, with 6 bases separating them. The CDR3 consists of 13 residues. The CDR3 DNA sequence: TGTGCCAGCAGTTTCGCGGGCACCGGGGAGCTGTTTTTT. This translates into CASSFAGTGELFF.

This rearrangement joins TRBV18 to TRBJ2-1; 9 bases line up with TRBD1. This CDR3 spans 14 amino acids. CDR1 KGHSH and CDR2 LQKENI come from the germline V gene. The V and J ends lost 5 bases and 6 bases, in that order; junction bases with no gene match: 5. CDR3 sequence reads: CASSRQGVGNEQFF. Here the CDR3 DNA reads TGTGCCAGCTCAAGACAGGGGGTCGGCAATGAGCAGTTCTTC.

The chain links TRBV18 to TRBJ1-1; 7 bases agree with TRBD1. Germline-derived CDR1 and CDR2 are KGHSH and LQKENI. With V trimmed by 2 bases and J by 0 bases, 6 bases remained unmatched. The CDR3 sequence is 16 residues long. CDR3 DNA sequence: TGTGCCAGCTCACCAATCCCGGGACAGATGAACACTGAAGCTTTCTTT. It specifies CASSPIPGQMNTEAFF.

This chain connects TRBV7-9 to TRBJ1-6, with D perhaps matching TRBD1 (6 bases). In germline, CDR1 is SEHNR, CDR2 FQNEAQ (reference sequence). V lost 6 bases to trimming and J lost 10 bases, with 22 bases between them. This CDR3 comprises 16 residues. The CDR3 loop reads CASSSGGQSLVSPLHF. DNA of the CDR3: TGTGCCAGCAGTTCTGGTGGACAGTCACTAGTGTCACCCCTCCACTTT. Full variable domain (outside the CDR3, taken from reference TRBV7-9 and TRBJ1-6): DTGVSQNPRHKITKRGQNVTFRCDPISEHNRLYWYRQTLGQGPEFLTYFQNEAQLEKSRLLSDRFSAERPKGSFSTLEIQRTEQGDSAMYLCASSSGGQSLVSPLHFGNGTRLTVT.

Here the CDR3 DNA reads TGTGCCAGCAGCCGATGGACAGGGCGGAATGAGCAGTTCTTC. Encoded protein: CASSRWTGRNEQFF. This chain links TRBV14 with TRBJ2-1; TRBD1 aligns across 8 bases. J lost 7 bases, V lost 4 bases, and 6 bases had no gene match. The length of the CDR3 is 14 residues. Germline assignment: CDR1 SGHDN and CDR2 FVKESK.

V usage is TRBV5-6 and J usage is TRBJ2-2, with a weak D call TRBD2 (5 bases). This CDR3 spans 14 amino acids. CDR1 SGHDT and CDR2 YYEEEE come from the germline V gene. The V gene lost 0 bases and the J gene lost 4 bases, with 7 bases spanning the gap. The CDR3 is CASSLVEGTGELFF. DNA for the CDR3: TGTGCCAGCAGCTTGGTCGAGGGCACCGGGGAGCTGTTTTTT.

The V gene is TRBV18, the J gene TRBJ2-6; D is undetermined. Germline CDR1 reads KGHSH; CDR2 reads LQKENI. Trimming stripped 5 bases from V and 0 bases from J, with 11 bases between. The CDR3 is 16 amino acids. Here the CDR3 reads CASSAKAASGANVLTF. The CDR3 DNA reads as TGTGCCAGCTCAGCGAAGGCGGCCTCTGGGGCCAACGTCCTGACTTTC.

The V gene is TRBV29-1, the J gene TRBJ2-6; D might be TRBD1 (6 bases). CDR1 and CDR2 (germline): SQVTM, ANQGSEA. The V and J ends lost 0 bases and 0 bases respectively, with 18 bases between them. CDR3 length equals 19 residues. In nucleotides, the CDR3 is TGCAGCGTTGAAGATCCCTCGTCTAGGGGGTCCTCTGGGGCCAACGTCCTGACTTTC. Its translation: CSVEDPSSRGSSGANVLTF.

The rearrangement links TRBV6-5 to TRBJ2-7, with a possible D match to TRBD2 (5 bases). This CDR3 has 14 amino acids. V was pared by 6 bases and J by 3 bases, with 15 bases between. Germline CDR1 reads MNHEY; CDR2 reads SVGAGI. The CDR3 spells CASRPSGKDYEQYF. CDR3 nucleotides: TGTGCCAGCAGACCCTCGGGGAAGGACTACGAGCAGTACTTC.

The rearrangement joins TRBV6-5 to TRBJ1-1, with unresolved D. The V gene lost 5 bases and the J gene lost 3 bases, with 16 bases spanning the gap. The CDR3 covers 15 residues. The V gene's germline CDR1 is MNHEY and CDR2 SVGAGI. For the CDR3, the DNA is TGTGCCAGCAGTCCCCTTGGAGCATCTGACACTGAAGCTTTCTTT. It translates to CASSPLGASDTEAFF.

This clone appeared a single time. The rearrangement uses TRBV19 and TRBJ1-5; TRBD1 aligns across 10 bases. Germline loops: CDR1 LNHDA, CDR2 SQIVND (reference sequence). The CDR3 consists of 14 residues. Trimming removed 6 bases from V and 4 bases from J; junction bases left unmatched: 3. The CDR3 DNA reads as TGTGCCAGTAGACCGGGACAGGGGAATCAGCCCCAGCATTTT. This sequence encodes CASRPGQGNQPQHF.

This chain links TRBV19 with TRBJ1-1, with 7 bases matching TRBD1. There are 12 residues in the CDR3. Germline trimming cut 0 bases from V and 10 bases from J; bases unmatched to any gene: 2. CDR1 and CDR2 (germline): LNHDA, SQIVND (reference sequence). The CDR3 DNA is TGTGCCAGTAGTATAGAGACAGGGCTAGCTTTCTTT. Translation gives CASSIETGLAFF. Full variable domain (remainder filled in from reference TRBV19 and TRBJ1-1): DGGITQSPKYLFRKEGQNVTLSCEQNLNHDAMYWYRQDPGQGLRLIYYSQIVNDFQKGDIAEGYSVSREKKESFPLTVTSAQKNPTAFYLCASSIETGLAFFGQGTRLTVV.

The rearrangement links TRBV6-2 or TRBV6-3 to TRBJ1-1; perhaps TRBD1 as D (5 bases). The CDR3 has 13 residues. V lost 2 bases, J lost 8 bases, and 12 bases lay in between. CDR1 MNHEY and CDR2 SVGEGT come from the germline V gene. CDR3 coding DNA: TGTGCCAGCAGTTACCCCGGGACTGGAGAAGCTTTCTTT. Translating gives CASSYPGTGEAFF.

V usage is TRBV7-2 and J usage is TRBJ2-7; 11 nucleotides align to TRBD1. Germline lookup yields CDR1 SGHTA and CDR2 FQGNSA. The CDR3 consists of 14 residues. Trimming removed 5 bases from V and 5 bases from J; junction bases left unmatched: 5. CDR3 coding DNA: TGTGCCAGCAGCCCGGACAGGGGGCGCAACGAGCAGTACTTC. Its protein is CASSPDRGRNEQYF.

The chain recombines TRBV5-5 with TRBJ1-2, with a weak D call TRBD1 (6 bases). Germline V gives CDR1 SGHKS, CDR2 YYEKEE (reference sequence). The CDR3 is 14 residues long. V was pared by 1 base and J by 5 bases, with 12 bases between. The CDR3 DNA sequence: TGTGCCAGCAGCTTGCTGGGGGCATCATATGGCTACACCTTC. Amino acid sequence: CASSLLGASYGYTF.